The 30 T cell receptor beta chains listed next were all sequenced from one sample in a study of T cell repertoires in cytomegalovirus infection. Each CDR3 protein is one row after TCRdb ran MiXCR on the reads. The sample includes 200,000 to 300,000 distinct CDR3 sequences, roughly 13% of them seen just once. Source material: PBMCs. These receptors all stem from a human donor in good health (CMV status not recorded). Some clones in this sample may be carry-over from other donors' samples.

About this clonotype itself: Since a much larger clone is just one base distant, this may be a read error. This sequence joins TRBV28 and TRBJ1-1, with TRBD1 matching over 8 bases. This CDR3 is built from 14 residues. Germline CDR1 and CDR2: MDHEN and SYDVKM. The CDR3: CVSSFTGGMVEAFF. CDR3 nucleotides: TGTGTCAGCAGTTTTACAGGGGGAATGGTTGAAGCTTTCTTT.

This clonotype has ten or more counts. This chain links TRBV7-6 with TRBJ2-3, with 7 bases fitting TRBD2. The CDR3 has 15 amino acids. Looked up from germline, CDR1 is SGHVS and CDR2 is FNYEAQ. Trimming removed 5 bases from V and 3 bases from J; junction bases left unmatched: 8. CDR3 sequence reads: CASSLYNGGTDTQYF. The CDR3 coding sequence is TGTGCCAGCAGCCTGTATAACGGGGGGACAGATACGCAGTATTTT.

At least ten counts were recorded for this clonotype. The chain links TRBV7-2 to TRBJ1-4, with D perhaps TRBD1 (6 bases). Between the trimmed V and J ends, which lost 6 bases and 9 bases, there was a span of 17 bases. The germline V gene has CDR1 SGHTA and CDR2 FQGNSA. The CDR3 is made up of 14 amino acids. The CDR3 DNA follows: TGTGCCAGCAGTTGGGATTTAGGGGGTAAAAAACTGTTTTTT. As protein: CASSWDLGGKKLFF. Combining the CDR3 with reference TRBV7-2 and TRBJ1-4 gives the whole variable domain GAGVSQSPSNKVTEKGKDVELRCDPISGHTALYWYRQSLGQGLEFLIYFQGNSAPDKSGLPSDRFSAERTGGSVSTLTIQRTQQEDSAVYLCASSWDLGGKKLFFGSGTQLSVL.

In its sample, this clonotype was seen a few times. The gene calls are TRBV7-6 and TRBJ2-3; 12 bases match TRBD2. V was pared by 4 bases and J by 6 bases, with 5 bases of the junction left unmatched. CDR3 size: 15 residues. In germline, CDR1 is SGHVS, CDR2 FNYEAQ. CDR3 amino acids: CASSSSSGGADTQYF. For the CDR3, the DNA is TGTGCCAGCAGCTCCTCTAGCGGGGGGGCCGATACGCAGTATTTT.

This clonotype was observed many times. The chain carries TRBV27 and TRBJ1-1; D is perhaps TRBD1 (5 bases). The germline V gene has CDR1 MNHEY and CDR2 SMNVEV (reference sequence). Trimming shortened V by 6 bases and J by 1 base, and 15 bases separated the two germline ends. The CDR3 is 15 amino acids. CDR3 DNA sequence: TGTGCCAGCAGCCCCCGACCGGGGCAGAACACTGAAGCTTTCTTT. Amino acids: CASSPRPGQNTEAFF.

In its sample, this clonotype was seen many times. The rearrangement joins TRBV7-2 to TRBJ1-1; possible D gene TRBD1, 5 bases. Germline CDR1 SGHTA, CDR2 FQGNSA. This CDR3 contains 13 residues. V lost 4 bases and J lost 10, with 16 bases in between. This chain's CDR3 is CASSSSPPGGAFF. The CDR3 coding sequence is TGTGCCAGCAGCTCATCCCCGCCCGGGGGAGCTTTCTTT.

This clonotype was counted only a few times. This chain joins TRBV20-1 and TRBJ2-1, with D possibly being TRBD1 or TRBD2 (5 bases each). V lost 6 bases and J lost 7, with 13 bases in between. Germline V gene lookup returns CDR1 DFQATT and CDR2 SNEGSKA (reference sequence). The CDR3 runs to 12 residues. The CDR3 loop reads CSADRRENEQFF. The DNA for the CDR3 is TGCAGTGCCGACAGACGGGAAAATGAGCAGTTCTTC.

This sequence joins TRBV7-4 and TRBJ2-1; D ambiguous. The CDR3 is 14 residues long. Germline CDR1 is SGHVT and CDR2 is SQSDAQ. V was clipped by 2 bases and J by 9 bases, with 14 bases between them. The CDR3 reads CASSLKNNPPEQFF. As DNA, the CDR3 is TGTGCCAGCAGCTTAAAAAATAACCCACCTGAGCAGTTCTTC.

This clonotype was counted only a few times. J is TRBJ2-3 and V is TRBV14, with a weak D call TRBD1 (6 bases). V lost 0 bases and J 0 bases, leaving 10 bases between the germline ends. CDR3 length: 16 residues. From germline, CDR1 is SGHDN and CDR2 FVKESK. The CDR3 sequence is CASSQELQGSTDTQYF. The CDR3 DNA reads as TGTGCCAGCAGCCAAGAATTACAGGGCAGCACAGATACGCAGTATTTT.

The chain carries TRBV28 and TRBJ2-1; D is unresolved. CDR3 length: 14 amino acids. The germline V and J ends were trimmed by 5 bases and 2 bases, with 10 bases remaining between them. CDR1 is MDHEN and CDR2 is SYDVKM in the germline V gene. The CDR3 region is CASSPAGPYNEQFF. The CDR3, as DNA: TGTGCCAGCAGTCCTGCAGGCCCCTACAATGAGCAGTTCTTC.

A word on this clonotype: The germline gene is not matched at one end of the junction; a read error may be the cause. V is TRBV7-3 and J is TRBJ2-2; TRBD2 is a possible D gene (5 bases). The CDR3 sequence is 14 residues long. CDR1 is SGHTA and CDR2 is FQGTGA in the germline V gene. The CDR3 DNA is TGTGCCAGCAGCTCCGGGAAGAAAACCGGGGAGCTGTTCTTT. Protein product: CASSSGKKTGELFF.

The V gene is TRBV28, the J gene TRBJ2-3, with D possibly being TRBD2 (7 bases). V was shortened by 1 base and J by 2 bases, with 13 bases between the two germline ends. The CDR3 is 16 residues long. Germline CDR1 MDHEN, CDR2 SYDVKM. The CDR3 loop is CASSLYGRGPTDTQYF. In DNA, the CDR3 is TGTGCCAGCAGTTTATACGGGCGGGGGCCCACAGATACGCAGTATTTT.

Many counts were recorded for this clonotype. The chain recombines TRBV6-2 or TRBV6-3 with TRBJ1-5; unclear D gene. Trimming removed 4 bases from V and 7 bases from J, with 14 bases in between. The CDR3 is made up of 14 amino acids. CDR1 is MNHEY and CDR2 is SVGEGT in the germline V gene. Written as DNA, the CDR3 is TGTGCCAGCAGTTCTGGACCCGAGGAACAGCCCCAGCATTTT. Encoded protein: CASSSGPEEQPQHF.

This clonotype was seen more than once but under ten times. A junction boundary mismatches the germline segment, possibly from a read error. The V call is TRBV19, the J call TRBJ2-7, with TRBD1 identical over 8 bases. Looked up from germline, CDR1 is LNHDA and CDR2 is SQIVND (reference sequence). The CDR3 length is 15 residues. The CDR3 here is CASSIVWTGSSEQYF. CDR3 nucleotide sequence: TGTGCCAGTAGTATAGTGTGGACAGGGTCCTCCGAGCAGTACTTC. The whole variable domain, remainder taken from reference TRBV19 and TRBJ2-7, is DGGITQSPKYLFRKEGQNVTLSCEQNLNHDAMYWYRQDPGQGLRLIYYSQIVNDFQKGDIAEGYSVSREKKESFPLTVTSAQKNPTAFYLCASSIVWTGSSEQYFGPGTRLTVT.

This clonotype was counted many times. The chain combines TRBV7-3 with TRBJ2-5; the D is unclear. The germline V gene has CDR1 SGHTA and CDR2 FQGTGA. Trimming pared 5 bases from V and 5 bases from J, leaving 12 bases between. The CDR3 is 13 residues long. The CDR3 coding sequence is TGTGCCAGCAGCACCCGAAACGATGAGACCCAGTACTTC. Encoded protein: CASSTRNDETQYF. The full variable domain, completed using reference TRBV7-3 and TRBJ2-5, is GAGVSQTPSNKVTEKGKYVELRCDPISGHTALYWYRQSLGQGPEFLIYFQGTGAADDSGLPNDRFFAVRPEGSVSTLKIQRTERGDSAVYLCASSTRNDETQYFGPGTRLLVL.

This clonotype was seen at least ten times. The chain is built from TRBV18 and TRBJ1-1; D uncertain. Germline lookup yields CDR1 KGHSH and CDR2 LQKENI. This CDR3 has 17 residues. Between the trimmed V and J ends, which lost 0 bases and 1 base, there was a span of 15 bases. CDR3 amino acids: CASSPPLIGVGNTEAFF. The CDR3 DNA sequence: TGTGCCAGCTCACCACCTCTAATCGGGGTCGGGAACACTGAAGCTTTCTTT.

This clonotype was counted only a few times. V gene TRBV13 combines with J gene TRBJ2-7; 9 bases line up with TRBD1. This CDR3 contains 14 residues. V trimming: 4 bases; J trimming: 7 bases; junction bases outside the gene matches: 8. The V gene's germline CDR1 is PRHDT and CDR2 FYEKMQ (reference sequence). The chain's CDR3 is CASSSDNRGPEQYF. CDR3 nucleotide sequence: TGTGCCAGCAGCTCAGATAACAGGGGGCCGGAGCAGTACTTC.

This clonotype was seen ten or more times. The V call is TRBV7-6, the J call TRBJ2-3, with D possibly being TRBD2 (6 bases). CDR3 length: 15 residues. V lost 5 bases and J lost 4, with 16 bases in between. Germline loops: CDR1 SGHVS, CDR2 FNYEAQ. For the CDR3, the DNA is TGTGCCAGCAGCACGTCCGGGGGAGAGGCAGATACGCAGTATTTT. It yields the protein CASSTSGGEADTQYF.

This clonotype was found many times. V gene TRBV7-2 combines with J gene TRBJ2-7; 7 nucleotides align to TRBD1. The V and J ends lost 3 bases and 2 bases, in that order; junction bases with no gene match: 7. The CDR3 has 15 residues. CDR1 SGHTA and CDR2 FQGNSA come from the germline V gene. CDR3 amino acids: CASSFQPGQTYEQYF. In DNA form, the CDR3 reads TGTGCCAGCAGCTTCCAACCGGGACAGACCTACGAGCAGTACTTC.

The rearrangement links TRBV28 to TRBJ1-2; weak D call: TRBD1 (5 bases). The CDR3 extends over 19 amino acids. The ends were cut back, 2 bases at V and 2 bases at J, with 24 bases in the middle. Per germline, CDR1 MDHEN and CDR2 SYDVKM. In DNA, the CDR3 is TGTGCCAGCAGTTTACCCGGGACGGGGATTTTTTTTTTCAACTATGGCTACACCTTC. It codes for CASSLPGTGIFFFNYGYTF.

This clonotype was seen repeatedly, ten times or more. The chain links TRBV7-9 to TRBJ2-1, with 9 bases fitting TRBD2. The V and J ends lost 4 bases and 2 bases, in that order; junction bases with no gene match: 6. Per the germline V gene, CDR1 is SEHNR and CDR2 is FQNEAQ (reference sequence). The CDR3 is 16 amino acids. Here the CDR3 DNA reads TGTGCCAGCAGCTCCCGGACTAGCGAGACCTACAATGAGCAGTTCTTC. Translating it yields CASSSRTSETYNEQFF.

This chain connects TRBV29-1 to TRBJ2-7, with D tentatively TRBD1 (6 bases). Trimming shortened V by 5 bases and J by 3 bases, and 14 bases separated the two germline ends. The germline V gene has CDR1 SQVTM and CDR2 ANQGSEA. The CDR3 runs 13 residues. The CDR3: CSVNGQGLYEQYF. The DNA of the CDR3 is TGCAGCGTTAATGGTCAGGGGCTCTACGAGCAGTACTTC.

In its sample, this clonotype was seen many times. The gene calls are TRBV7-2 and TRBJ2-1; D gene unclear. V lost 1 base to trimming and J lost 9 bases, with 13 bases between them. Germline-derived CDR1 and CDR2 are SGHTA and FQGNSA. The CDR3 is made up of 14 amino acids. DNA for the CDR3: TGTGCCAGCAGCTTAGAGGGTCAGAGAGTTGAGCAGTTCTTC. Translating gives CASSLEGQRVEQFF.

This clonotype was detected only a few times. This chain connects TRBV6-2 or TRBV6-3 to TRBJ2-7, with 8 bases matching TRBD1. Germline V gives CDR1 MNHEY, CDR2 SVGEGT. The length of the CDR3 is 14 residues. The J segment lost 4 bases and the V segment lost 6 bases, leaving 8 bases of the junction unmatched. This CDR3 is CASRPTGETYEQYF. The DNA for the CDR3 is TGTGCCAGCAGACCGACAGGGGAGACGTACGAGCAGTACTTC.

This clonotype was detected ten times or more. V gene TRBV6-2 or TRBV6-3 combines with J gene TRBJ2-5, with D perhaps assigned TRBD1 or TRBD2 (5 bases each). Germline values: CDR1 MNHEY, CDR2 SVGEGT. Trimming stripped 5 bases from V and 3 bases from J, with 16 bases between. CDR3 length: 15 amino acids. The DNA of the CDR3 is TGTGCCAGCAGTAACTACCGGGACGCAGAAGAGACCCAGTACTTC. As protein: CASSNYRDAEETQYF.

In DNA form, the CDR3 reads TGCAGCGTTAGGCAGAACACTGAAGCTTTCTTT. It codes for CSVRQNTEAFF. This sequence joins TRBV29-1 and TRBJ1-1; unclear D gene. Trimming cost V 5 bases and J 1 base, with 5 bases left between them. The CDR3 is 11 residues long. The germline V gene encodes CDR1 SQVTM and CDR2 ANQGSEA.

This clonotype came up many times. The chain uses TRBV6-2 or TRBV6-3 and TRBJ2-3; D not certain. Looked up from germline, CDR1 is MNHEY and CDR2 is SVGEGT. Trimming left V 1 base short and J 2 bases short, with 4 bases between. This CDR3 comprises 13 residues. The chain's CDR3 is CASSYYSTDTQYF. DNA for the CDR3: TGTGCCAGCAGTTACTACTCCACAGATACGCAGTATTTT.

The chain combines TRBV12-5 with TRBJ2-2; the D gene is possibly TRBD1 (6 bases). The CDR3 totals 15 residues. The V and J ends lost 1 base and 1 base respectively, with 7 bases between them. CDR1 and CDR2 from the germline V gene are LGHNT and FRNRAP. The CDR3 spells CASGLGQVNTGELFF. The CDR3 nucleotides are TGTGCTAGTGGTTTGGGACAGGTGAACACCGGGGAGCTGTTTTTT.

The rearrangement joins TRBV19 to TRBJ1-5; the D is unclear. V lost 4 bases, J lost 2 bases, and 12 bases lay in between. This CDR3 spans 15 amino acids. Per germline, CDR1 LNHDA and CDR2 SQIVND (reference sequence). The CDR3 loop is CASSTMVEGNQPQHF. The CDR3 DNA reads as TGTGCCAGTAGTACGATGGTGGAAGGCAATCAGCCCCAGCATTTT.

The sample holds many counts of this clonotype. The chain uses TRBV7-9 and TRBJ1-1; D gene unclear. This CDR3 is built from 14 residues. The V gene lost 8 bases and the J gene lost 3 bases, with 16 bases spanning the gap. CDR1 is SEHNR, CDR2 FQNEAQ, per germline (reference sequence). The CDR3 nucleotides read TGTGCCAGCGTTACCGAAGGGTTGGACACTGAAGCTTTCTTT. Its protein is CASVTEGLDTEAFF.